Below are 16 T cell receptor beta chains sequenced from a single sample in a study of blood T cell repertoires in COVID-19. The repertoire was sequenced with immunoSEQ multiplex PCR; TCRdb's copy has only in-frame clones and lacks some. There are 52,000 or so clones in the sample; about 88% occur only once, and 27% lies in the top ten. The sequenced sample consisted of peripheral blood. The receptor source for this set is a human donor in a cohort sampled during active COVID-19.

The rearrangement joins TRBV6-4 to TRBJ2-7; D gene unclear. The V and J ends lost 9 bases and 3 bases respectively, with 18 bases between them. The germline V gene has CDR1 MRHNA and CDR2 SNTAGT. The CDR3 consists of 14 residues. The CDR3 sequence: CASPFGQANYEQYV. The CDR3 DNA sequence: TGTGCCAGTCCCTTCGGTCAGGCCAACTACGAGCAGTACGTC.

This clone has a single count. The chain employs TRBV6-6 and TRBJ1-5, with D unresolved. Germline V CDR1 and CDR2: MNHNY, SVGAGI (reference sequence). There are 15 residues in the CDR3. V lost 0 bases and J 6 bases, leaving 12 bases between the germline ends. The CDR3 DNA sequence: TGTGCCAGCAGTTACTCGAATCCAGGTAGTCAGCCCCAGCATTTT. Amino acids: CASSYSNPGSQPQHF.

This chain joins TRBV19 and TRBJ2-5; no firm D call. CDR3 length: 13 residues. Germline CDR1 is LNHDA and CDR2 is SQIVND (reference sequence). Trimming cost V 3 bases and J 4 bases, with 9 bases left between them. The CDR3 region has the DNA TGTGCCAGTAGTATGAGAGGCCCAGAGACCCAGTACTTC. Its translation: CASSMRGPETQYF.

The chain recombines TRBV27 with TRBJ2-6; D is possibly TRBD2 (5 bases). The CDR3 sequence is 15 residues long. Germline CDR1 and CDR2: MNHEY and SMNVEV (reference sequence). V was clipped by 6 bases and J by 1 base, with 10 bases between them. The CDR3 sequence: CASSHGVSGANVLTF. As DNA, the CDR3 is TGTGCCAGCAGCCACGGGGTTTCTGGGGCCAACGTCCTGACTTTC.

This clone ranks as medium-sized. The chain combines TRBV5-1 with TRBJ2-2; 9 bases agree with TRBD2. From germline, CDR1 is SGHRS and CDR2 YFSETQ. V trimming: 3 bases; J trimming: 4 bases; junction bases outside the gene matches: 4. This CDR3 is built from 15 residues. The DNA of the CDR3 is TGCGCCAGCAGCTCGGGACTAGCAGCCACCGGGGAGCTGTTTTTT. This translates into CASSSGLAATGELFF.

The rearrangement uses TRBV15 and TRBJ2-3, with TRBD2 identical over 8 bases. The CDR3 covers 18 residues. The trim removed 2 bases at V and 4 bases at J, leaving 14 bases unmatched. The V gene's germline CDR1 is LNHNV and CDR2 YYDKDF (reference sequence). CDR3 in DNA: TGTGCCACCAGCAGATTACCCCGAGTAACTAGCGGTGCAGATACGCAGTATTTT. Protein product: CATSRLPRVTSGADTQYF.

Only a few counts were recorded for this clone. The chain recombines TRBV4-3 with TRBJ2-2, with 12 bases aligning to TRBD2. Germline lookup yields CDR1 LGHNA and CDR2 YSLEER. The V and J ends lost 5 bases and 10 bases, in that order; junction bases with no gene match: 8. There are 15 residues in the CDR3. DNA of the CDR3: TGCGCCAGCAGCACTCTAGCGGGAGGGACGGAGGAGCTGTTTTTT. Translation: CASSTLAGGTEELFF.

V gene TRBV3-1 (or the pseudogene TRBV3-2) combines with J gene TRBJ2-1, with D maybe TRBD2 (6 bases). Trimming cost V 2 bases and J 7 bases, with 15 bases left between them. Germline V gene lookup returns CDR1 LGHDT and CDR2 YNNKEL (reference sequence). This CDR3 has 15 residues. Here the CDR3 reads CASSQSGSGHNEQFF. In nucleotides, the CDR3 is TGTGCCAGCAGCCAAAGTGGGAGCGGGCATAATGAGCAGTTCTTC.

The CDR3 DNA reads TGTGCCAGCAGCCCCAACAGGGGAAGGAACACTGAAGCTTTCTTT. The encoded protein is CASSPNRGRNTEAFF. The rearrangement joins TRBV27 to TRBJ1-1, with TRBD1 matching over 7 bases. This CDR3 is built from 15 residues. With V trimmed by 6 bases and J by 1 base, 8 bases remained unmatched. Per germline, CDR1 MNHEY and CDR2 SMNVEV (reference sequence).

The rearrangement joins TRBV13 to TRBJ2-1; 11 bases match TRBD1. Germline V gives CDR1 PRHDT, CDR2 FYEKMQ (reference sequence). V dropped 0 bases and J dropped 8; count of bases not matched to a gene: 6. The CDR3 totals 16 residues. CDR3 region: CASSLGQGQGGDEQFF. CDR3 sequence (DNA): TGTGCCAGCAGCTTAGGGCAGGGACAGGGGGGGGATGAGCAGTTCTTC.

This clone was seen once. This rearrangement joins TRBV7-9 to TRBJ2-1, with D perhaps matching TRBD1 (6 bases). The V end was cut by 1 base, the J end by 8 bases, with 9 bases between. This CDR3 comprises 13 residues. Looked up from germline, CDR1 is SEHNR and CDR2 is FQNEAQ (reference sequence). The CDR3 DNA is TGTGCCAGCAGCTTAGGGGCAGGGGATGAGCAGTTCTTC. Translated, it gives CASSLGAGDEQFF.

The genes are TRBV27 and TRBJ2-1, with D possibly being TRBD2 (6 bases). The V end lost 3 bases, the J end lost 6 bases, and 12 bases lay between the germline ends. CDR3 length: 14 residues. CDR1 and CDR2 from the germline V gene are MNHEY and SMNVEV (reference sequence). CDR3 nucleotides: TGTGCCAGCAGTTTTCGGCGGGGTGGCAATGAGCAGTTCTTC. This encodes CASSFRRGGNEQFF.

The chain carries TRBV21-1 and TRBJ2-5; TRBD1, the table's D call, lacks a check against the DNA. TRBV21-1 is a pseudogene segment. The CDR3 extends over 15 amino acids. The CDR3 DNA reads as TGTGCCAGCAGCAAGGGACAGGCCGTACAAGAGACCCAGTACTTC. Protein product: CASSKGQAVQETQYF.

The chain recombines TRBV6-6 with TRBJ1-2, with TRBD1 identical over 10 bases. The CDR3 runs to 15 residues. CDR1 and CDR2 (germline): MNHNY, SVGAGI (reference sequence). J gave up 6 bases and V 4 bases, and 8 bases lay outside the gene matches. The CDR3 DNA sequence: TGTGCCAGCAGTTTCCACCCGGGACAGGGGAATGGCTACACCTTC. As protein: CASSFHPGQGNGYTF.

V usage is TRBV11-1 and J usage is TRBJ2-5, with a tentative D call TRBD1 (6 bases). From germline, CDR1 is SGHAT and CDR2 FQDESV (reference sequence). The V gene lost 5 bases and the J gene lost 5 bases, with 12 bases spanning the gap. This CDR3 spans 13 amino acids. Here the CDR3 reads CASSTGLGETQYF. The CDR3 DNA reads as TGTGCCAGCAGCACAGGGTTGGGGGAGACCCAGTACTTC.

The chain couples TRBV19 to TRBJ2-1, with 9 bases matching TRBD2. This CDR3 is built from 15 residues. CDR1 and CDR2 (germline): LNHDA, SQIVND (reference sequence). Trimming removed 1 base from V and 8 bases from J; junction bases left unmatched: 6. As DNA, the CDR3 is TGTGCCAGTAGTATAGTCGGCGGGGGGGCGTATGAGCAGTTCTTC. This codes for CASSIVGGGAYEQFF. Complete variable domain (other parts from reference TRBV19 and TRBJ2-1): DGGITQSPKYLFRKEGQNVTLSCEQNLNHDAMYWYRQDPGQGLRLIYYSQIVNDFQKGDIAEGYSVSREKKESFPLTVTSAQKNPTAFYLCASSIVGGGAYEQFFGPGTRLTVL.